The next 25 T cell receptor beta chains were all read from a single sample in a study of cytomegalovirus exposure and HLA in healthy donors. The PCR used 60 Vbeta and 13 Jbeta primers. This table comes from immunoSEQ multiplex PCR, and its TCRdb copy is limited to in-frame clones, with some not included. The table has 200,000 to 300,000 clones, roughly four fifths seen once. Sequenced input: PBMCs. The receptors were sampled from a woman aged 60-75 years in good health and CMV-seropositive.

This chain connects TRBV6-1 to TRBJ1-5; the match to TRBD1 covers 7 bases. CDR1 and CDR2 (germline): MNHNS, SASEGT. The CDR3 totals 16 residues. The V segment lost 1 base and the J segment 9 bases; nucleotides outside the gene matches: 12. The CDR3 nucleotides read TGTGCCAGCAGTGAAGTGAGGGGGCTCTCCAGGGGGCCCCAGCATTTT. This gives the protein CASSEVRGLSRGPQHF.

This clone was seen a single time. CDR3 nucleotides: TGTGCCATCAGTGAGTCCCCGAGGGACTATGGCTACACCTTC. As protein: CAISESPRDYGYTF. This chain uses TRBV10-3 with TRBJ1-2, with D unclear. Between the trimmed V and J ends, which lost 0 bases and 3 bases, there was a span of 8 bases. Germline values: CDR1 ENHRY, CDR2 SYGVKD. The CDR3 totals 14 residues.

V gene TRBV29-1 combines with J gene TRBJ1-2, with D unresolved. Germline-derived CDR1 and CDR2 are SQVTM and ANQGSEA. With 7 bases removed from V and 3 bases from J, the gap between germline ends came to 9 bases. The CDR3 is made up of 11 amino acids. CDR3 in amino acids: CSAGFDYGYTF. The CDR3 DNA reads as TGCAGCGCCGGGTTTGACTATGGCTACACCTTC.

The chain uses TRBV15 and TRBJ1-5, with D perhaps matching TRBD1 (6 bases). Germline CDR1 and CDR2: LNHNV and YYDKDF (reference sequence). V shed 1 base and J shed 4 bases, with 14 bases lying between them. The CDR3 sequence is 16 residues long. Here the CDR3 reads CATSRGDRRMNQPQHF. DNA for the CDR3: TGTGCCACCAGCAGAGGTGACAGGCGGATGAATCAGCCCCAGCATTTT. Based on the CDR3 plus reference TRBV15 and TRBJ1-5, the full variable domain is DAMVIQNPRYQVTQFGKPVTLSCSQTLNHNVMYWYQQKSSQAPKLLFHYYDKDFNNEADTPDNFQSRRPNTSFCFLDIRSPGLGDTAMYLCATSRGDRRMNQPQHFGDGTRLSIL.

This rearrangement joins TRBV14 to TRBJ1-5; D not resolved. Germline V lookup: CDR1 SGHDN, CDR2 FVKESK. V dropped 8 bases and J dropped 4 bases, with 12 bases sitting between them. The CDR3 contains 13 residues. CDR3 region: CASAVGRNQPQHF. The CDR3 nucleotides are TGTGCCAGCGCGGTAGGTCGAAATCAGCCCCAGCATTTT.

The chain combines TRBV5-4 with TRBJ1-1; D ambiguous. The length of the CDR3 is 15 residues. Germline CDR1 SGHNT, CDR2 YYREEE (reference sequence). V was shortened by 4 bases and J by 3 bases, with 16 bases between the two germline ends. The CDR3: CASSPYSGSDTEAFF. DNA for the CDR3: TGTGCCAGCAGCCCGTACTCTGGGAGTGACACTGAAGCTTTCTTT. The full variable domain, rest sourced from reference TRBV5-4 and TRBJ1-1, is ETGVTQSPTHLIKTRGQQVTLRCSSQSGHNTVSWYQQALGQGPQFIFQYYREEENGRGNFPPRFSGLQFPNYSSELNVNALELDDSALYLCASSPYSGSDTEAFFGQGTRLTVV.

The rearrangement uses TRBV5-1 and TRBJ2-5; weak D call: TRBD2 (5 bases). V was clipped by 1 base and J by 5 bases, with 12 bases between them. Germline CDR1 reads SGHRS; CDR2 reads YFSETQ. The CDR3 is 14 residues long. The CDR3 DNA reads TGCGCCAGCAGCTTGTATCCAACGGGGGAGACCCAGTACTTC. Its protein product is CASSLYPTGETQYF.

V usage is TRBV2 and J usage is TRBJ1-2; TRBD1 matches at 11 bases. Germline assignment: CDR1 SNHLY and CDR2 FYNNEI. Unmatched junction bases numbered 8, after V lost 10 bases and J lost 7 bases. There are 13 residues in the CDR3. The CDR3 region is CATSDRGLRGYTF. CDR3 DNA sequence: TGTGCCACATCGGACAGGGGGCTTCGTGGCTACACCTTC.

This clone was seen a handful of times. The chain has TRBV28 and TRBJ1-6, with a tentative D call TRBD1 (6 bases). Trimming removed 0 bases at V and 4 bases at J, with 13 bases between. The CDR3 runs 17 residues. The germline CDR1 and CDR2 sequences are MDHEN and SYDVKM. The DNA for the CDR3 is TGTGCCAGCAGTTTATGGGGGACAAGAGGGTATAATTCACCCCTCCACTTT. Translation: CASSLWGTRGYNSPLHF.

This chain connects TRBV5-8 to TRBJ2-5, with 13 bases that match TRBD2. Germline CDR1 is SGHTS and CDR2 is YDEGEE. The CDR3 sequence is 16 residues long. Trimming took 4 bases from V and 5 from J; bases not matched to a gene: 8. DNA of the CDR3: TGTGCCAGCAGCATCGGACTAGCGGGAGCAGGGGAGACCCAGTACTTC. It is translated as CASSIGLAGAGETQYF.

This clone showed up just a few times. Here the CDR3 reads CASSAGASRPAFF. The CDR3 nucleotides read TGTGCCAGCAGTGCCGGTGCGTCCCGCCCGGCTTTCTTT. The V gene is TRBV6-5, the J gene TRBJ1-1; D uncertain. CDR1 and CDR2 from the germline V gene are MNHEY and SVGAGI. Trimming took off 5 bases at V and 11 bases at J, with 18 bases between the two ends. This CDR3 comprises 13 residues.

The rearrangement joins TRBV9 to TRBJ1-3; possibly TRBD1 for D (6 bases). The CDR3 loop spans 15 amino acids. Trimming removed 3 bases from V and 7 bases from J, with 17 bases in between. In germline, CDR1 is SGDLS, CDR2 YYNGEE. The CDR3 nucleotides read TGTGCCAGCAGCGAAGGGGGAGTTGGAGGCAACACCATATATTTT. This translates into CASSEGGVGGNTIYF.

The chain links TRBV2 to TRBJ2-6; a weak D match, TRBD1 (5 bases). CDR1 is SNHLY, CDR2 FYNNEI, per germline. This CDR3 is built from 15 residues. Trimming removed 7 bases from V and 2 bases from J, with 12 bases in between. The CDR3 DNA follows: TGTGCCAGCACTCGACAGATAACTGGGGCCAACGTCCTGACTTTC. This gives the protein CASTRQITGANVLTF.

CDR3 coding DNA: TGTGCCTGGAGTGTACGTGGCGGGACAGGGGGCGCGCGCCCAGGGGGCTACACCTTC. Protein product: CAWSVRGGTGGARPGGYTF. The chain recombines TRBV30 with TRBJ1-2; 12 nucleotides match TRBD1. The V gene's germline CDR1 is GTSNPN and CDR2 SVGIG (reference sequence). The length of the CDR3 is 19 residues. V shed 0 bases and J 8 bases; nucleotides not matched to a gene: 19.

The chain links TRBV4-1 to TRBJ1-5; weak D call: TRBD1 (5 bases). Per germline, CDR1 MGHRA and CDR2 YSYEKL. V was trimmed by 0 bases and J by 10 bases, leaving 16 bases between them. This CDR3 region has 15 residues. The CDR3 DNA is TGCGCCAGCAGCCAAGATTGGGGCCAGGGAAGACCCCAGCATTTT. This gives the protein CASSQDWGQGRPQHF.

CDR3 loop: CASSLQSYEQYF. The CDR3 DNA follows: TGTGCCAGCAGCTTACAGTCCTACGAGCAGTACTTC. The V and J genes are TRBV11-2 and TRBJ2-7; no reliable D call. Trimming pared 2 bases from V and 1 base from J, leaving 3 bases between. Germline lookup yields CDR1 SGHAT and CDR2 FQNNGV. The CDR3 runs to 12 residues.

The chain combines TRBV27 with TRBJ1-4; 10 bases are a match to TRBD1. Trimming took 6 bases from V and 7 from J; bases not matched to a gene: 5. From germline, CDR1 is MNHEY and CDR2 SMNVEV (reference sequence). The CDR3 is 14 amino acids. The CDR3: CASRGQGPGEKLFF. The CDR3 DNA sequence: TGTGCCAGCAGGGGACAGGGGCCGGGTGAAAAACTGTTTTTT.

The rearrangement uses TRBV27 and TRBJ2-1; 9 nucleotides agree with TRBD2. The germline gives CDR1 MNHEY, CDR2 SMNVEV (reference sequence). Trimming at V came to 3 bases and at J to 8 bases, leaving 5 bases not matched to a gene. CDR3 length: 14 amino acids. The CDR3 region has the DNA TGTGCCAGCAGTTTTGCGGGAGGGTGGTATGAGCAGTTCTTC. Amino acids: CASSFAGGWYEQFF.

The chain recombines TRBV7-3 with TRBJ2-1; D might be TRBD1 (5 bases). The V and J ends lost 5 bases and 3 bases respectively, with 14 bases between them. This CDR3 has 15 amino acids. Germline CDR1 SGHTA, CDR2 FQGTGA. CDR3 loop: CASSPSGQVYNEQFF. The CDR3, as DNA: TGTGCCAGCAGCCCCTCAGGGCAGGTCTACAATGAGCAGTTCTTC.

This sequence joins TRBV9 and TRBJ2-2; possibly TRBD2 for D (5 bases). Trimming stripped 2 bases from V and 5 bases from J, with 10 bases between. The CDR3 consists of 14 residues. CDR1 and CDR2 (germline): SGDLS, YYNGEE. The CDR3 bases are TGTGCCAGCAGCGTTACTGGGGAGACCGGGGAGCTGTTTTTT. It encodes CASSVTGETGELFF.

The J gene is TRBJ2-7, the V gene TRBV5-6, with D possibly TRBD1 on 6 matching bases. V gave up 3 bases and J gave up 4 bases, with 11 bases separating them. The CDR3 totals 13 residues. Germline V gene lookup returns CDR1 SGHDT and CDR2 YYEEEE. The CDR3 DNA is TGTGCCAGCAGCTCCGGGACATTATACGAGCAGTACTTC. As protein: CASSSGTLYEQYF.

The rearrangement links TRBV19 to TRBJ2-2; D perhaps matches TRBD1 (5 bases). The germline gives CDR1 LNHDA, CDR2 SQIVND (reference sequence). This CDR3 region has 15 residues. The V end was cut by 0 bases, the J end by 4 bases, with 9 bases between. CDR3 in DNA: TGTGCCAGTAGTATAGACAGGGTCGGCACCGGGGAGCTGTTTTTT. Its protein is CASSIDRVGTGELFF.

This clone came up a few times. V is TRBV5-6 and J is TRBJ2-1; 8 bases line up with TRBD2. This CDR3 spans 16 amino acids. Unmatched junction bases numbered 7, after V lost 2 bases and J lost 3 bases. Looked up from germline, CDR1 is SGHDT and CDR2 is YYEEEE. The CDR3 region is CASSLGTSGRYNEQFF. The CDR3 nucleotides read TGTGCCAGCAGCTTAGGAACTAGCGGACGCTACAATGAGCAGTTCTTC.

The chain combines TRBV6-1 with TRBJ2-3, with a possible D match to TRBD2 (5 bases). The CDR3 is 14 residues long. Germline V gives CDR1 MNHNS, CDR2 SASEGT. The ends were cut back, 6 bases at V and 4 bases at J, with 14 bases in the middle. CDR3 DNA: TGTGCCAGCAGACCTACCCGGGGTGCAGATACGCAGTATTTT. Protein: CASRPTRGADTQYF.

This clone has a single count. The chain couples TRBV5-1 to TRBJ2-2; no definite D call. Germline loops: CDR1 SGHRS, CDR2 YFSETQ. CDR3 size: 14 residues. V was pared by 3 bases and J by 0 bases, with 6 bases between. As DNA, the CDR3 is TGCGCCAGCAGCTCTACAGCGAACACCGGGGAGCTGTTTTTT. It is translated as CASSSTANTGELFF.